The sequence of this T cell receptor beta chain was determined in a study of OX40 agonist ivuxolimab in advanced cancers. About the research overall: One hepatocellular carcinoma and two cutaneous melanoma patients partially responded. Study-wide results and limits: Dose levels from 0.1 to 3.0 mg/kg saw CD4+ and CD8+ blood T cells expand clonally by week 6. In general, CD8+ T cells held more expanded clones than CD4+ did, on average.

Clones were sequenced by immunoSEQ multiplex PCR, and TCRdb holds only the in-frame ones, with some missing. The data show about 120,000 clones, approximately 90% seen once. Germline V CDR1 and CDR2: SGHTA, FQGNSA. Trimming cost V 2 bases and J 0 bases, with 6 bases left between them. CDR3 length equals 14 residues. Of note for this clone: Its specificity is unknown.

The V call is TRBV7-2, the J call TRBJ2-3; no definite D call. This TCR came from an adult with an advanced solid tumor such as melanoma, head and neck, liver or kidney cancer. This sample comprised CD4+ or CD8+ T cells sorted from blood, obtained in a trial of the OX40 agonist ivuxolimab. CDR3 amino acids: CASSLYRSTDTQYF. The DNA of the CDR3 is TGTGCCAGCAGCTTATACAGAAGCACAGATACGCAGTATTTT.